This record covers a single T cell receptor (beta chain). Antigen unknown. These data belong to a study of cytotoxic CD8 clonotypes in ibrutinib-treated CLL. Broader study findings: There were few public clonotypes, and on treatment they contracted or stayed stable.

Depths of 1 in 200,000 to 1 in 1 million T cells were the sequencing target. Some clones are missing from TCRdb's copy, which holds only in-frame ones; the method was immunoSEQ multiplex PCR. The table lists about 160,000 clones, approximately 84% of them singletons. The CDR3 contains 12 residues. CDR1 and CDR2 from the germline V gene are MNHEY and SMNVEV (reference sequence). Trimming removed 8 bases from V and 6 bases from J, with 14 bases in between. The source was PBMCs, collected after 24 months of ibrutinib treatment. This chain uses TRBV27 with TRBJ2-7; D is ambiguous. The TCR comes from a human donor with chronic lymphocytic leukemia. This chain's CDR3 is CASVSSGSEQYF. CDR3 DNA sequence: TGTGCCAGCGTCTCCTCCGGGTCCGAGCAGTACTTC.